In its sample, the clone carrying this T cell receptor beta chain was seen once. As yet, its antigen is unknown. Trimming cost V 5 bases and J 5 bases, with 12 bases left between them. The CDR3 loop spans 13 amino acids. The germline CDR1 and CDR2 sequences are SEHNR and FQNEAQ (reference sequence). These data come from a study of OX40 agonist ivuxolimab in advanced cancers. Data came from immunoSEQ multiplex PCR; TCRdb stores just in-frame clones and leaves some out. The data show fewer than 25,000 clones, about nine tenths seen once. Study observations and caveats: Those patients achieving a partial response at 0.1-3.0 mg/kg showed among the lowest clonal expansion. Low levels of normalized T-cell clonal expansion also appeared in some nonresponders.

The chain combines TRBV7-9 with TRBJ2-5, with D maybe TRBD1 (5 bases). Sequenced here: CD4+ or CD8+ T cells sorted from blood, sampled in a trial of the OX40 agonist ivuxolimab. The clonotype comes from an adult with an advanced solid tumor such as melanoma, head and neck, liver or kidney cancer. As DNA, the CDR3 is TGTGCCAGCAGCATGGACACCGGGGAGACCCAGTACTTC. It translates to CASSMDTGETQYF.